This is a list of T cell receptor beta chains from one sample in a study of blood T cell repertoires in COVID-19. Some clones are missing from TCRdb's copy, which holds only in-frame ones; the method was immunoSEQ multiplex PCR. The table lists about 200,000 clones, 88% of them singletons, with 1.5% to 2% in the top ten. The sequenced sample was peripheral blood. Receptors were obtained from a man between 18 and 35 years old with active or convalescent COVID-19. Both conserved end residues are part of each CDR3. The D gene is left open where the match is weak. Clone size is stated in some rows and not others, as once, few, many or a class when expanded.

>TRBJ2-7|TRBV6-2/TRBV6-3|NA|TRBD2
CASSPDLSGSSYEQYF
TGTGCCAGCAGCCCCGACCTTAGCGGGAGTAGCTACGAGCAGTACTTC
>TRBJ2-7|TRBV12-3/TRBV12-4|NA|NA
CASSLGRIQYF
TGTGCCAGCAGTTTGGGGCGGATCCAGTACTTC
>TRBJ1-2|TRBV30|NA|TRBD1
CAWRHPGQGGNYGYTF
TGTGCCTGGAGACACCCGGGACAGGGAGGTAACTATGGCTACACCTTC
>TRBJ2-3|TRBV7-2|NA|TRBD2
CASRTTSGKADTQYF
TGTGCCAGCAGAACGACAAGCGGGAAGGCAGATACGCAGTATTTT
>TRBJ2-2|TRBV2|NA|NA
CASSEELRGKELFF
TGTGCCAGCAGTGAAGAGTTGAGGGGGAAGGAGCTGTTTTTT
>TRBJ1-1|TRBV11-2|NA|NA
CASSQTGNTEAFF
TGTGCCAGCAGCCAAACAGGGAACACTGAAGCTTTCTTT
>TRBJ2-7|TRBV13|NA|TRBD2
CASSLGTSGSYEQYF
TGTGCCAGCAGCCTCGGGACTAGCGGATCCTACGAGCAGTACTTC
>TRBJ1-5|TRBV28|NA|NA
CASSTQVGFQPQHF
TGTGCCAGCTCCACCCAAGTGGGCTTTCAGCCCCAGCATTTT
>TRBJ1-6|TRBV28|once|NA
CASRDTVNSPLHF
TGTGCCAGCAGGGACACAGTTAATTCACCCCTCCACTTT
>TRBJ2-6|TRBV5-1|NA|TRBD1
CASSLGTGGAAGANVLTF
TGCGCCAGCAGCCTCGGGACAGGGGGCGCGGCTGGGGCCAACGTCCTGACTTTC
>TRBJ1-1|TRBV19|NA|TRBD1
CASSSRTGTTLNTEAFF
TGTGCCAGTAGTTCAAGGACAGGCACGACCTTGAACACTGAAGCTTTCTTT
>TRBJ1-3|TRBV5-1|NA|NA
CASTDTNSGNTIYF
TGCGCCAGCACAGACACGAACTCTGGAAACACCATATATTTT
>TRBJ1-4|TRBV5-1|NA|NA
CASSSLGGVGEKLFF
TGCGCCAGCAGCTCCCTGGGAGGGGTAGGGGAAAAACTGTTTTTT
>TRBJ1-1|TRBV25-1|NA|TRBD1
CASTDGTGMMNTEAFF
TGTGCCAGCACCGACGGGACAGGGATGATGAACACTGAAGCTTTCTTT
>TRBJ2-1|TRBV5-1|NA|NA
CASSPSGRTATYNEQFF
TGCGCCAGCAGCCCGTCCGGGAGGACAGCGACCTACAATGAGCAGTTCTTC
>TRBJ1-4|TRBV15|NA|NA
CATRLAYNEKLFF
TGTGCCACCAGATTAGCCTATAATGAAAAACTGTTTTTT
>TRBJ1-1|TRBV6-5|NA|NA
CASSLATQNTEAFF
TGTGCCAGCAGTCTTGCCACACAGAACACTGAAGCTTTCTTT
>TRBJ1-1|TRBV5-1|NA|NA
CASTDTARMNTEAFF
TGCGCCAGCACCGACACGGCGAGAATGAACACTGAAGCTTTCTTT
>TRBJ2-7|TRBV5-4|NA|NA
CASSLDMYEQYF
TGTGCCAGCAGCTTGGACATGTACGAGCAGTACTTC
>TRBJ1-1|TRBV27|NA|NA
CASSLRQIDTEAFF
TGTGCCAGCAGTCTACGACAGATTGACACTGAAGCTTTCTTT
>TRBJ2-4|TRBV24-1|NA|NA
CATSDFRVQNIQYF
TGTGCCACCAGTGATTTCCGGGTCCAAAACATTCAGTACTTC
>TRBJ2-7|TRBV29-1|NA|TRBD2
CSVEDQTSGEYEQYF
TGCAGCGTTGAAGATCAGACCAGCGGGGAGTACGAGCAGTACTTC
>TRBJ1-6|TRBV7-9|NA|NA
CASSLALGEFNSPLHF
TGTGCCAGCAGCTTAGCGCTAGGGGAATTCAATTCACCCCTCCACTTT
>TRBJ2-1|TRBV5-1|NA|TRBD1
CASSWGQGFNNEQFF
TGCGCCAGCAGCTGGGGACAGGGCTTCAACAATGAGCAGTTCTTC
>TRBJ1-5|TRBV12-5|NA|NA
CASVGVPGGQPQHF
TGTGCTAGTGTGGGAGTGCCGGGAGGGCAGCCCCAGCATTTT
>TRBJ2-7|TRBV2|NA|NA
CASTLGRASYEQYF
TGTGCCAGTACTCTCGGGCGGGCCTCCTACGAGCAGTACTTC
>TRBJ1-2|TRBV19|NA|NA
CASSGYGETGYTF
TGTGCCAGTAGTGGTTATGGGGAGACTGGCTACACCTTC
>TRBJ1-1|TRBV5-6|NA|NA
CASSLAPTGSMNTEAFF
TGTGCCAGCAGCTTGGCGCCGACAGGCTCCATGAACACTGAAGCTTTCTTT
>TRBJ1-4|TRBV27|NA|TRBD1
CASGTGVTNEKLFF
TGTGCCAGCGGGACAGGGGTAACTAATGAAAAACTGTTTTTT
>TRBJ2-1|TRBV5-1|NA|TRBD2
CASSRSGDPNEQFF
TGCGCCAGCAGCCGAAGCGGGGACCCAAATGAGCAGTTCTTC
>TRBJ2-2|TRBV13|NA|TRBD1
CASSFTWTGANTGELFF
TGTGCCAGCAGCTTTACTTGGACAGGGGCCAACACCGGGGAGCTGTTTTTT
>TRBJ2-5|TRBV6-2/TRBV6-3|NA|NA
CASSFGGRGRTQYF
TGTGCCAGCAGTTTCGGTGGCCGGGGGAGAACCCAGTACTTC
>TRBJ2-3|TRBV7-2|NA|TRBD2
CASSLVPAGGFHTQYF
TGTGCCAGCAGCTTAGTCCCAGCGGGAGGGTTCCATACGCAGTATTTT
>TRBJ2-7|TRBV30|NA|NA
CACQAGTASYEQYF
TGTGCCTGTCAGGCTGGCACTGCCTCCTACGAGCAGTACTTC
>TRBJ1-1|TRBV19|NA|NA
CASGRSQNTEAFF
TGTGCCAGTGGGAGATCTCAGAACACTGAAGCTTTCTTT
>TRBJ1-2|TRBV2|few|NA
CASTPDRLYGYTF
TGTGCCAGCACCCCCGACAGGCTGTATGGCTACACCTTC
>TRBJ1-2|TRBV30|NA|NA
CAWSVQGPGYTF
TGTGCCTGGAGTGTACAGGGCCCTGGCTACACCTTC
>TRBJ1-1|TRBV7-2|NA|TRBD1
CASSRGQAVEAFF
TGTGCCAGCAGCCGGGGACAGGCGGTTGAAGCTTTCTTT
>TRBJ2-3|TRBV7-3|NA|TRBD1
CASSLGRQGETDTQYF
TGTGCCAGCAGCTTAGGGCGGCAGGGGGAAACAGATACGCAGTATTTT
>TRBJ2-7|TRBV5-1|NA|NA
CASSGGGPYEQYF
TGCGCCAGCAGTGGTGGGGGCCCCTACGAGCAGTACTTC
>TRBJ2-1|TRBV2|once|NA
CASRNSNFAGNEQFF
TGTGCCAGCAGAAATTCGAACTTTGCAGGCAATGAGCAGTTCTTC
>TRBJ1-2|TRBV5-6|NA|TRBD1
CASSRGTGNYGYTF
TGTGCCAGCAGCCGAGGGACAGGGAACTATGGCTACACCTTC
>TRBJ1-1|TRBV27|NA|NA
CASNGVQGLYTEAFF
TGTGCCAGCAATGGGGTTCAGGGCCTATACACTGAAGCTTTCTTT
>TRBJ2-3|TRBV12-5|many|TRBD1
CASGLVEGAGTQYF
TGTGCTAGTGGTTTGGTCGAGGGGGCCGGTACGCAGTATTTT
>TRBJ1-1|TRBV4-2|NA|NA
CASSQDRRNTEAFF
TGTGCCAGCAGCCAAGATCGCAGGAACACTGAAGCTTTCTTT
>TRBJ2-5|TRBV2|NA|TRBD2
CASSEIPRAGSQETQYF
TGTGCCAGCAGTGAAATCCCCAGAGCGGGGTCACAAGAGACCCAGTACTTC
>TRBJ2-1|TRBV19|NA|TRBD1
CASSVGQENNEQFF
TGTGCCAGTAGTGTGGGACAGGAGAACAATGAGCAGTTCTTC
>TRBJ2-6|TRBV30|NA|NA
CAWTSGASGGANVLTF
TGTGCCTGGACCTCAGGGGCTTCGGGTGGGGCCAACGTCCTGACTTTC
>TRBJ2-7|TRBV27|NA|TRBD1
CASSPGQGGYEQYF
TGTGCCAGCAGTCCCGGACAGGGCGGCTACGAGCAGTACTTC
>TRBJ1-2|TRBV19|NA|TRBD1
CASSSTGGGYGYTF
TGTGCCAGTAGTAGCACAGGGGGCGGCTACGGCTACACCTTC
>TRBJ2-1|TRBV7-2|NA|NA
CASRLELTLYNEQFF
TGTGCCAGCAGGTTGGAACTAACCCTCTACAATGAGCAGTTCTTC
>TRBJ1-3|TRBV18|once|NA
CASSPPGTSGNTIYF
TGTGCCAGCTCACCACCGGGCACCTCTGGAAACACCATATATTTT
>TRBJ1-4|TRBV19|NA|TRBD1
CASNSGTGREEKLFF
TGTGCCAGTAACTCCGGGACAGGGCGGGAAGAAAAACTGTTTTTT
>TRBJ2-6|TRBV11-2|NA|NA
CASSLDRSGANVLTF
TGTGCCAGCAGCTTAGACAGATCTGGGGCCAACGTCCTGACTTTC
>TRBJ1-5|TRBV6-5|NA|NA
CASSTQGAGFQPQHF
TGTGCCAGCAGTACCCAAGGGGCAGGGTTTCAGCCCCAGCATTTT
>TRBJ2-7|TRBV28|NA|TRBD1
CASSLGGQAAYEQYF
TGTGCCAGCAGTTTAGGGGGACAGGCCGCCTACGAGCAGTACTTC
>TRBJ2-5|TRBV9|NA|NA
CASSVVGRGQETQYF
TGTGCCAGCAGCGTAGTCGGCAGGGGCCAAGAGACCCAGTACTTC
>TRBJ1-2|TRBV4-1|NA|TRBD1
CASSLGTGLSGYTF
TGCGCCAGCAGCCTCGGGACAGGCCTCAGTGGCTACACCTTC
>TRBJ1-1|TRBV7-2|NA|NA
CASSLAEGNTEAFF
TGTGCCAGCAGCTTAGCGGAGGGGAACACTGAAGCTTTCTTT
>TRBJ1-1|TRBV6-1|NA|TRBD1
CASSEWETGPTEAFF
TGTGCCAGCAGTGAATGGGAGACAGGGCCCACTGAAGCTTTCTTT